This T cell receptor (beta chain) came from a study of blood T cell repertoires in COVID-19. At the level of the study: The United States, Italy and Spain supplied acute and convalescent COVID-19 samples. Nucleic acid was either cDNA or gDNA, and it came from T cells, B-cell-depleted T cells, or PBMCs.

In the original processing: Counts of nucleated cells, estimated from reference gene primer amplification, were obtained. The method was immunoSEQ multiplex PCR; TCRdb's version includes in-frame clones alone and lacks a portion of them. The V and J calls and clone size were taken over from that table, and D and trimming were inferred from the DNA. This sample has fewer than 300,000 clones, with approximately 90% found just once. V lost 5 bases to trimming and J lost 2 bases; unmatched junction nucleotides: 5. The CDR3 consists of 17 residues. Germline V gene lookup returns CDR1 SEHNR and CDR2 FQNEAQ (reference sequence). Seattle-derived patients entered the study during active infection and were followed longitudinally.

The clonotype was recovered from a woman aged 50 to 60 with COVID-19, enrolled during active disease. The sequenced material came from peripheral blood. The J gene is TRBJ2-6, the V gene TRBV7-9; TRBD1 agrees at 11 bases. Written as DNA, the CDR3 is TGTGCCAGCAGCATGGGACAGGGGGAGCCTGGGGCCAACGTCCTGACTTTC. Protein: CASSMGQGEPGANVLTF.